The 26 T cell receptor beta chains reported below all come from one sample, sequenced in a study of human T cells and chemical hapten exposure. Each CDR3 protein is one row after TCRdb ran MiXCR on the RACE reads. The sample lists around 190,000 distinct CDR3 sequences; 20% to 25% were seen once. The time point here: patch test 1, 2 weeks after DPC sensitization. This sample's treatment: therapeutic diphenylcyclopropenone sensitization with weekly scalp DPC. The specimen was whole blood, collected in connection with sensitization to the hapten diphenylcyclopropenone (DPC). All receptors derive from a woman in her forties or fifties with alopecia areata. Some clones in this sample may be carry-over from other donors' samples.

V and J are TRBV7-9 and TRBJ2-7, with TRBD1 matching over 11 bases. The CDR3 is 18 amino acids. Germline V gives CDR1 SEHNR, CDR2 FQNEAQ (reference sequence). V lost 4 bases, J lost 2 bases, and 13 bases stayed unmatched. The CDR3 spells CASSSGDRGGRAAYEQYF. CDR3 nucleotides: TGTGCCAGCAGCTCAGGGGACAGGGGGGGCCGGGCTGCCTACGAGCAGTACTTC.

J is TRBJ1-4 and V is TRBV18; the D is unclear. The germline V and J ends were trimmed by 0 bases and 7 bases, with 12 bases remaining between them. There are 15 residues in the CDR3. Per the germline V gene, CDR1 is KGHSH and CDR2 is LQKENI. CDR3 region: CASSPPGQPGEKLFF. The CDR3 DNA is TGTGCCAGCTCACCACCGGGCCAGCCGGGTGAAAAACTGTTTTTT.

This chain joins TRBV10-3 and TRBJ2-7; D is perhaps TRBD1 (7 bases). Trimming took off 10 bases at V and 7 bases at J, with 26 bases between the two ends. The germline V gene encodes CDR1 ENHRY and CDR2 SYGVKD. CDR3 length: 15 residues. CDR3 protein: CATKEGTATPLEQYF. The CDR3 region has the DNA TGTGCCACCAAGGAGGGGACAGCTACTCCCCTTGAGCAGTACTTC.

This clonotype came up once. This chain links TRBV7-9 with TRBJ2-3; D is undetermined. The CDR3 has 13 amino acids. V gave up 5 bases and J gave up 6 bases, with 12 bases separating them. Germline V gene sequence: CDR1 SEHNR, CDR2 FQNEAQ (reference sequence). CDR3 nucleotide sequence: TGTGCCAGCAGCCACCCCGTCCCCGATACGCAGTATTTT. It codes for CASSHPVPDTQYF. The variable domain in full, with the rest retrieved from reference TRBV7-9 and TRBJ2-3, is DTGVSQNPRHKITKRGQNVTFRCDPISEHNRLYWYRQTLGQGPEFLTYFQNEAQLEKSRLLSDRFSAERPKGSFSTLEIQRTEQGDSAMYLCASSHPVPDTQYFGPGTRLTVL.

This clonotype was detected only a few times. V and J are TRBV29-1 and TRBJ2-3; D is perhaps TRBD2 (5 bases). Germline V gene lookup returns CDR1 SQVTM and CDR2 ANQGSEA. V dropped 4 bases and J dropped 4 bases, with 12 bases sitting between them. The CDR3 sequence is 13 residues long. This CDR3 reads CSVGGSIPDTQYF. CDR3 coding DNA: TGCAGCGTTGGCGGGTCGATCCCAGATACGCAGTATTTT.

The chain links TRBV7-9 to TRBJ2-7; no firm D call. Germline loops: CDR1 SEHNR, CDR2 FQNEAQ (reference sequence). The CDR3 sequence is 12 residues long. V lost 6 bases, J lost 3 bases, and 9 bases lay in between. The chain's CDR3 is CASSSTGYEQYF. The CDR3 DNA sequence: TGTGCCAGCAGTTCGACTGGCTACGAGCAGTACTTC.

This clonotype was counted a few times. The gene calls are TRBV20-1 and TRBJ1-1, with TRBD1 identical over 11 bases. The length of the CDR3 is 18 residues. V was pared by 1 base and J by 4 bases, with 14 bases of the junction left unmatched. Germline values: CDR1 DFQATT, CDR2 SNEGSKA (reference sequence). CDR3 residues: CSARGTLSFGTGGTEAFF. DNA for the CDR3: TGCAGTGCTAGAGGGACACTCTCCTTCGGGACAGGGGGCACTGAAGCTTTCTTT.

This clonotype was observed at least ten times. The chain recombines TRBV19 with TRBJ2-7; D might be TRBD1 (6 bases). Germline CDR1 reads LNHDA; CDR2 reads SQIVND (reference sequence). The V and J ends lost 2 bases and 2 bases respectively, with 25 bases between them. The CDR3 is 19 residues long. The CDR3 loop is CASSIYYAPPGQPPYEQYF. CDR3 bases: TGTGCCAGTAGTATATATTACGCCCCACCCGGACAGCCACCCTACGAGCAGTACTTC. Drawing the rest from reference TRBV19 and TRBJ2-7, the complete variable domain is DGGITQSPKYLFRKEGQNVTLSCEQNLNHDAMYWYRQDPGQGLRLIYYSQIVNDFQKGDIAEGYSVSREKKESFPLTVTSAQKNPTAFYLCASSIYYAPPGQPPYEQYFGPGTRLTVT.

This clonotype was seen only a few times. CDR3 region: CASSQASGEQYF. The CDR3 nucleotides read TGTGCCAGCAGCCAAGCATCTGGCGAGCAGTACTTC. The chain employs TRBV3-1 and TRBJ2-7; D unclear. The CDR3 totals 12 residues. CDR1 is LGHDT and CDR2 is YNNKEL in the germline V gene (reference sequence). The V end was cut by 1 base, the J end by 6 bases, with 7 bases between.

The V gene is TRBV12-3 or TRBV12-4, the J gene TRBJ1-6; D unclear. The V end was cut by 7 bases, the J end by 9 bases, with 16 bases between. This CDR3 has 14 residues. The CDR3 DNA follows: TGTGCCAGCACCGAAAACACCCGGGCTTCACCCCTCCACTTT. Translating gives CASTENTRASPLHF.

Here the CDR3 reads CASSLAGANEQYF. CDR3 bases: TGTGCCAGCAGCTTAGCGGGAGCGAACGAGCAGTACTTC. This chain connects TRBV7-9 to TRBJ2-7, with a tentative D call TRBD2 (5 bases). CDR3 length equals 13 residues. V was trimmed by 0 bases and J by 5 bases, leaving 8 bases between them. Germline values: CDR1 SEHNR, CDR2 FQNEAQ (reference sequence).

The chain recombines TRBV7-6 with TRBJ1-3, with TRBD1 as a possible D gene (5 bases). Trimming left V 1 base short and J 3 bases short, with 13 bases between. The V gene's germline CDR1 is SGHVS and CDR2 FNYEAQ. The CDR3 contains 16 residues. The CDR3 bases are TGTGCCAGCAGCTTAGACCCCCAGGGATATGGAAACACCATATATTTT. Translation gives CASSLDPQGYGNTIYF. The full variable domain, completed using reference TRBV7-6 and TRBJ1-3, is GAGVSQSPRYKVTKRGQDVALRCDPISGHVSLYWYRQALGQGPEFLTYFNYEAQQDKSGLPNDRFSAERPEGSISTLTIQRTEQRDSAMYRCASSLDPQGYGNTIYFGEGSWLTVV.

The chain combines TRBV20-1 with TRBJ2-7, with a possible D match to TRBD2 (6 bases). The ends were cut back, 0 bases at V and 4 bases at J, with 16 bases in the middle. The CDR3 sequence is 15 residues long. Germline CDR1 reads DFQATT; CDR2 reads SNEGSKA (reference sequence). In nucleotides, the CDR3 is TGCAGTGCTAGAGATCAAGGTAGCGGATATTACGAGCAGTACTTC. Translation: CSARDQGSGYYEQYF.

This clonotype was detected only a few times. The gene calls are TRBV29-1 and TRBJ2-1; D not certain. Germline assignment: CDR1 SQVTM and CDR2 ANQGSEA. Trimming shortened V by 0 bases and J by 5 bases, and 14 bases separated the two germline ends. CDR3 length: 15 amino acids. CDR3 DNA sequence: TGCAGCGTTGAAGACCCCTTCCCGGAGCACAATGAGCAGTTCTTC. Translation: CSVEDPFPEHNEQFF.

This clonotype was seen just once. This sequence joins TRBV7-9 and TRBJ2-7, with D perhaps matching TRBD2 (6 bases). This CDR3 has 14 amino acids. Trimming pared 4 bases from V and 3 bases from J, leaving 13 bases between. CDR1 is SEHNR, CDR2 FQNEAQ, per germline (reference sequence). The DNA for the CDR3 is TGTGCCAGCAGCTCCCGGGACTTGGTCTACGAGCAGTACTTC. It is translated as CASSSRDLVYEQYF.

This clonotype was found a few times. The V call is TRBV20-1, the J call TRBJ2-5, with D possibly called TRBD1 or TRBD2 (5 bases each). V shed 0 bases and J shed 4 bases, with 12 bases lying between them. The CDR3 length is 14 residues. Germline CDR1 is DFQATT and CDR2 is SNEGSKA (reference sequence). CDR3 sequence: CSARDGRGGETQYF. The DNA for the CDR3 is TGCAGTGCTAGAGACGGCCGTGGGGGAGAGACCCAGTACTTC.

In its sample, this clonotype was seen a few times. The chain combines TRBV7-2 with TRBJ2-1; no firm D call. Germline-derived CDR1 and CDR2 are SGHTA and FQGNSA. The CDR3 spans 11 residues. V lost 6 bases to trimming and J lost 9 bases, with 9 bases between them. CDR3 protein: CASRNRFEQFF. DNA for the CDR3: TGTGCCAGCAGGAATAGATTTGAGCAGTTCTTC. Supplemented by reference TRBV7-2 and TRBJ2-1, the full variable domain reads GAGVSQSPSNKVTEKGKDVELRCDPISGHTALYWYRQSLGQGLEFLIYFQGNSAPDKSGLPSDRFSAERTGGSVSTLTIQRTQQEDSAVYLCASRNRFEQFFGPGTRLTVL.

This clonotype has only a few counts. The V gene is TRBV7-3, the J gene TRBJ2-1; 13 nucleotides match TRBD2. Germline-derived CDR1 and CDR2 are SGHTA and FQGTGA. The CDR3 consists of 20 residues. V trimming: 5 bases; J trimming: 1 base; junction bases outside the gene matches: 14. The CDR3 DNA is TGTGCCAGCAGCCCGGCGGGACTAGCGGGACCCTGGGGTTCCTACAATGAGCAGTTCTTC. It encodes CASSPAGLAGPWGSYNEQFF.

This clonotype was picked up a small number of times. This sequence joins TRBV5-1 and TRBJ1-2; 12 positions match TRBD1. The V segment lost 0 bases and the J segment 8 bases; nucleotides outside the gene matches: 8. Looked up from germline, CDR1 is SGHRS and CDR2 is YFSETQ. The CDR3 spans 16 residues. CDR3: CASSLEPGQGAGGYTF. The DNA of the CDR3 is TGCGCCAGCAGCTTGGAACCGGGACAGGGGGCCGGCGGCTACACCTTC.

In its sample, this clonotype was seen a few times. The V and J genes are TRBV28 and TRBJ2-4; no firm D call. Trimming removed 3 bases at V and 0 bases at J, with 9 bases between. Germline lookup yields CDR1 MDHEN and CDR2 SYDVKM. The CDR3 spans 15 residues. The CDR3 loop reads CASSLLRVAKNIQYF. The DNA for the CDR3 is TGTGCCAGCAGTTTGCTAAGAGTAGCCAAAAACATTCAGTACTTC.

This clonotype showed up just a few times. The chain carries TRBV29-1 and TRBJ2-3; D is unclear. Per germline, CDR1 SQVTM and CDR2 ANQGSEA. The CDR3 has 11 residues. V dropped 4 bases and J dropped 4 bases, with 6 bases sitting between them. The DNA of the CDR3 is TGCAGCGTTGTGGGTGCAGATACGCAGTATTTT. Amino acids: CSVVGADTQYF.

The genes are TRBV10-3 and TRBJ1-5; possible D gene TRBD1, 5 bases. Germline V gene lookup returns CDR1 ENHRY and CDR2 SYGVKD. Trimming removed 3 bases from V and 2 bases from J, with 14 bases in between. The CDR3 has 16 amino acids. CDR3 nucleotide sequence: TGTGCCATCAGTGAAAGTGCTGGGGCTGGCAATCAGCCCCAGCATTTT. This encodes CAISESAGAGNQPQHF.

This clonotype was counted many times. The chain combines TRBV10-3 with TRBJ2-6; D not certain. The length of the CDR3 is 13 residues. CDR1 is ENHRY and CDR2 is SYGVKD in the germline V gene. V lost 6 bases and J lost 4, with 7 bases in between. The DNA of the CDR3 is TGTGCCATCAGAGGGTTCGGGGCCAACGTCCTGACTTTC. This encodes CAIRGFGANVLTF.

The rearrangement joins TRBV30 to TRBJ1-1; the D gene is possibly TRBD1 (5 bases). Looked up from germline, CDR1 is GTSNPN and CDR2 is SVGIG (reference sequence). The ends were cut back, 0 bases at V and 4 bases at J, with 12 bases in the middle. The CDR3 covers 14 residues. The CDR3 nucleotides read TGTGCCTGGAGTGTAGGGCAGGGTACCACTGAAGCTTTCTTT. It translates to CAWSVGQGTTEAFF.

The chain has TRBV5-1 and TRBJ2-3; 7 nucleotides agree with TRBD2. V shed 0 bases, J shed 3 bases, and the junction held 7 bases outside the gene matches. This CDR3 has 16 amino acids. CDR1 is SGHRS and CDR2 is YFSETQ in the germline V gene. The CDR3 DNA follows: TGCGCCAGCAGCTTGGAGGTAGCGGGTTTGACAGATACGCAGTATTTT. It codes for CASSLEVAGLTDTQYF.

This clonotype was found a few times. In nucleotides, the CDR3 is TGCAGTGCTAGAGATTCCAGCGGGAGACAATCCTACAATGAGCAGTTCTTC. Its translation is CSARDSSGRQSYNEQFF. This chain uses TRBV20-1 with TRBJ2-1; 8 nucleotides line up with TRBD2. This CDR3 is built from 17 residues. Germline V gene lookup returns CDR1 DFQATT and CDR2 SNEGSKA (reference sequence). J gave up 1 base and V 0 bases, and 8 bases lay outside the gene matches.